This T cell receptor beta chain was identified during a study of OX40 agonist ivuxolimab in advanced cancers. The V gene's germline CDR1 is MGHRA and CDR2 YSYEKL. CDR3 length: 15 amino acids. Trimming cost V 4 bases and J 1 base, with 13 bases left between them. On cycle 4 day 1 and cycle 7 day 1, as well as at baseline, blood was sampled. As concerns this clone: Its cognate antigen is unknown.

General observations from the study: Dose levels from 0.1 to 3.0 mg/kg saw CD4+ and CD8+ blood T cells expand clonally by week 6.

Profiled with immunoSEQ multiplex PCR; TCRdb holds only in-frame clones, not every one. Here the sample spans 69,000 or so clones, approximately 83% being singletons. The TCR originated in an adult with an advanced solid tumor such as melanoma, head and neck, liver or kidney cancer. The chain uses TRBV4-1 and TRBJ1-1, with D possibly TRBD1 on 6 matching bases. Sequenced here: CD4+ or CD8+ T cells sorted from blood, sampled in a trial of the OX40 agonist ivuxolimab. CDR3 coding DNA: TGCGCCAGCAGCCCTACCGGGGGGCAGAACACTGAAGCTTTCTTT. Translating it yields CASSPTGGQNTEAFF.